A selection of T cell receptor beta chains follows, all from one sample in a study of PD-L1 blockade in urothelial cancer. Only in-frame clones appear in the TCRdb table, and some are missing; sequencing was by immunoSEQ multiplex PCR. Of 29,000 or so clones listed, about 90% are singletons. This specimen consisted of PBMCs, obtained around atezolizumab (anti-PD-L1) treatment. Receptor source: a man over 45 with urothelial cancer. Each CDR3 is given with its conserved first and last residue. Each record gives: clone size, V gene, J gene, CDR3 length, D gene, CDR3 DNA, CDR3 protein. A D gene is named only where the DNA matches it firmly. Size is omitted from some rows. Given values are once, few, many or a class for expanded clones.

size: .
V: TRBV6-1
J: TRBJ1-4
length: 16
D: .
DNA: TGTGCCAGCAGTGCCAACCAGGGTGGGATAAATGAAAAACTGTTTTTT
CDR3: CASSANQGGINEKLFF

size: .
V: TRBV18
J: TRBJ1-3
length: 16
D: .
DNA: TGTGCCAGCTCACCATCAGTGGGGGGCTCTGGAAACACCATATATTTT
CDR3: CASSPSVGGSGNTIYF

size: .
V: TRBV19
J: TRBJ2-1
length: 18
D: TRBD2
DNA: TGTGCCAGTAGATTGACTAGCCTCCCCGGGGTTTCCTACAATGAGCAGTTCTTC
CDR3: CASRLTSLPGVSYNEQFF

size: .
V: TRBV9
J: TRBJ2-7
length: 15
D: TRBD2
DNA: TGTGCCAGCAGCGCCGAGCGGGGGGATCCCTACGAGCAGTACTTC
CDR3: CASSAERGDPYEQYF

size: .
V: TRBV7-6
J: TRBJ1-3
length: 16
D: .
DNA: TGTGCCAGCAGCTTAGGCAGGCCTTCCTCTGGAAACACCATATATTTT
CDR3: CASSLGRPSSGNTIYF

size: .
V: TRBV6-5
J: TRBJ2-7
length: 13
D: .
DNA: TGTGCCATCAGTGAACCGACTCCAAGGTGGTGGTACTTC
CDR3: CAISEPTPRWWYF

size: .
V: TRBV11-2
J: TRBJ2-3
length: 15
D: .
DNA: TGTGCCAGCAGCTTACCCACTAGCATTACAGATACGCAGTATTTT
CDR3: CASSLPTSITDTQYF

size: .
V: TRBV7-3
J: TRBJ2-2
length: 17
D: TRBD2
DNA: TGTGCCAGCAGCTTATGGGCTAGCGGGGGCCTCACCGGGGAGCTGTTTTTT
CDR3: CASSLWASGGLTGELFF

size: .
V: TRBV29-1
J: TRBJ1-2
length: 13
D: .
DNA: TGCAGCGTTATCAGGCAGCATGCTCGTGGCTACACCTTC
CDR3: CSVIRQHARGYTF

size: once
V: TRBV19
J: TRBJ2-5
length: 11
D: .
DNA: TGTGCCACGAGACAGCAAGAGACCCAGTACTTC
CDR3: CATRQQETQYF

size: once
V: TRBV6-6
J: TRBJ2-1
length: 15
D: TRBD2
DNA: TGTGCCAGCAGTTACGGTAGCGGGGGGGCCAATGAGCAGTTCTTC
CDR3: CASSYGSGGANEQFF

size: .
V: TRBV11-3
J: TRBJ2-2
length: 15
D: TRBD2
DNA: TGTGCCAGCGGCCCGGGGGGGTTCGGACCCGGGGAGCTGTTTTTT
CDR3: CASGPGGFGPGELFF

size: once
V: TRBV18
J: TRBJ2-3
length: 15
D: TRBD2
DNA: TGTGCCAGCTCACCTACGACTAGCGCGGGGATTAGGTGGAGGTTT
CDR3: CASSPTTSAGIRWRF

size: .
V: TRBV5-6
J: TRBJ2-1
length: 14
D: TRBD2
DNA: TGTGCCAGCAGCCGCGGGGGGGCATGGAATGAGCAGTTCTTC
CDR3: CASSRGGAWNEQFF

size: .
V: TRBV14
J: TRBJ1-2
length: 14
D: .
DNA: TGTGCCAGCAGCCAAGTGGGACTTTTGTATGGCTACACCTTC
CDR3: CASSQVGLLYGYTF

size: .
V: TRBV18
J: TRBJ2-1
length: 16
D: TRBD1
DNA: TGTGCCAGCTCACCACCAGGACGACAGGGGCTCTATGAGCAGTTCTTC
CDR3: CASSPPGRQGLYEQFF

size: .
V: TRBV27
J: TRBJ2-5
length: 20
D: TRBD1
DNA: TGTGCCAGCAGTTTATCGGCAAACCCTTCGGGGGACAGGGCCTTAAAGACCCAGTACTTC
CDR3: CASSLSANPSGDRALKTQYF

size: .
V: TRBV2
J: TRBJ1-2
length: 13
D: TRBD1
DNA: TGTGCCAGCAGCCGGGACAGCCTCTATGGCTACACCTTC
CDR3: CASSRDSLYGYTF

size: once
V: TRBV18
J: TRBJ2-1
length: 16
D: TRBD2
DNA: TGTGCCAGCTCACCATGGACTAGCGGGATGAGTAATGAGCAGTTCTTC
CDR3: CASSPWTSGMSNEQFF

size: .
V: TRBV12-5
J: TRBJ2-7
length: 16
D: .
DNA: TGTGCTAGTGGTTTGGTATTGGGGGGGGCCTCCTACGAGCAGTACTTC
CDR3: CASGLVLGGASYEQYF

size: .
V: TRBV7-8
J: TRBJ1-5
length: 14
D: .
DNA: TGTGCCAGCAGCATCGGACAGAACAATCAGCCCCAGCATTTT
CDR3: CASSIGQNNQPQHF

size: .
V: TRBV11-3
J: TRBJ2-2
length: 11
D: .
DNA: TGTGCCAGCAGCTTACTCGGGGAGCTGTTTTTT
CDR3: CASSLLGELFF

size: .
V: TRBV12-5
J: TRBJ1-3
length: 16
D: .
DNA: TGTGCTAGTGGTTTGACCGTCTCGAGTTCAGGAAACACCATATATTTT
CDR3: CASGLTVSSSGNTIYF

size: .
V: TRBV30
J: TRBJ2-1
length: 13
D: TRBD1
DNA: TGTGCCTGGAGAGGGCAGGGGGCGCTTGGGCAGTTCTTC
CDR3: CAWRGQGALGQFF

size: .
V: TRBV7-9
J: TRBJ2-1
length: 16
D: .
DNA: TGTGCCAGCAGCTTCTCCGGGACTCCGCCCCACAATGAGCAGTTCTTC
CDR3: CASSFSGTPPHNEQFF

size: .
V: TRBV9
J: TRBJ1-3
length: 18
D: .
DNA: TGTGCCAGCAGCGTTTTGGAGGCAGGGAGGCTCTCTGGAAACACCATATATTTT
CDR3: CASSVLEAGRLSGNTIYF

size: .
V: TRBV11-3
J: TRBJ1-1
length: 13
D: .
DNA: TGTGCCAGCAGCTTAGGCAGGAACACTGAAGCTTTCTTT
CDR3: CASSLGRNTEAFF